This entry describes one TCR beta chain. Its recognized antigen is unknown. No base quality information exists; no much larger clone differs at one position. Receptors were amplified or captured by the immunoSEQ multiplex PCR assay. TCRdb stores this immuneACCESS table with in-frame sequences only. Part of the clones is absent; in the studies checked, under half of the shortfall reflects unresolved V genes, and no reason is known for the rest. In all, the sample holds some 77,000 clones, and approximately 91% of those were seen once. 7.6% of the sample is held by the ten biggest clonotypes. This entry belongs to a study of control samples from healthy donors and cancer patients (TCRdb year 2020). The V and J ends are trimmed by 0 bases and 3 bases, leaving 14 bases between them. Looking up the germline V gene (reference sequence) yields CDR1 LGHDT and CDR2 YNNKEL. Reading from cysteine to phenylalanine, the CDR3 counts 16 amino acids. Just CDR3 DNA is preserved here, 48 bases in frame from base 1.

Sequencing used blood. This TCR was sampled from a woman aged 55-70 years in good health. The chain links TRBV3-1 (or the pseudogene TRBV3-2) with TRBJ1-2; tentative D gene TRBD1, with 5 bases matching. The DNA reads TGTGCCAGCAGCCAAGACGTCCTGGGGGATGACTATGGCTACACCTTC. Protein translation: CASSQDVLGDDYGYTF.